Shown below are 11 T cell receptor beta chains from a single sample sequenced in a study of regulatory T cells in long-lasting Graves disease. Arm-PCR of CDR3 regions and iRepertoire HTBI primers were used to build TCR beta libraries. TCRdb used MiXCR to reprocess the multiplex PCR reads, holding one entry per CDR3 protein. Counted here are 200,000 to 250,000 distinct CDR3 sequences, around 20% occurring once; the ten biggest clones make up approximately 10%. As to time point: newly diagnosed GD, antithyroid drugs for less than 3 months. Making the TCR library involved RNA that had been extracted from PBMCs. Another study also made use of these data, one on T cells in Graves' hyperthyroidism and ophthalmopathy.

Sequences were derived from peripheral blood mononuclear cells (PBMCs), sampled at new diagnosis, from a patient treated with antithyroid drugs. Every receptor here comes from a young woman with Graves disease.

The sample holds a few counts of this clonotype. Compared with germline, one end of the junction differs, possibly owing to a read error. This chain uses TRBV6-4 with TRBJ2-2, with 8 bases fitting TRBD2. Germline assignment: CDR1 MRHNA and CDR2 SNTAGT. The CDR3 consists of 16 residues. Written as DNA, the CDR3 is TGTGCCAGCAGTTACTCCGGGGGGGGGAACGCCGGGGAGCTGTTTTTT. Its translation: CASSYSGGGNAGELFF.

This clonotype was recorded at least ten times. The chain links TRBV3-1 to TRBJ2-5; 14 nucleotides line up with TRBD2. Trimming cost V 5 bases and J 5 bases; bases outside gene matches: 4. The CDR3 consists of 15 residues. CDR1 and CDR2 from the germline V gene are LGHDT and YNNKEL (reference sequence). Here the CDR3 reads CASSGTSGRGETQYF. The DNA for the CDR3 is TGTGCCAGCAGCGGGACTAGCGGGAGAGGCGAGACCCAGTACTTC.

This clonotype was seen many times. V is TRBV20-1 and J is TRBJ2-1; D unresolved. The CDR3 contains 14 residues. Germline assignment: CDR1 DFQATT and CDR2 SNEGSKA (reference sequence). Trimming pared 1 base from V and 4 bases from J, leaving 11 bases between. The CDR3: CSARARQVYNEQFF. The DNA for the CDR3 is TGCAGTGCTAGAGCCCGCCAGGTGTACAATGAGCAGTTCTTC.

The V call is TRBV28, the J call TRBJ1-5; D may be TRBD1 (6 bases). V shed 10 bases and J shed 2 bases, with 18 bases lying between them. Germline V CDR1 and CDR2: MDHEN, SYDVKM. The CDR3 extends over 15 amino acids. Here the CDR3 reads CAIRGGGYGNQPQHF. CDR3 sequence (DNA): TGTGCCATCCGAGGGGGGGGCTATGGCAATCAGCCCCAGCATTTT.

This clonotype appeared many times. The CDR3 sequence is CASTTGGYNEQFF. The CDR3 coding sequence is TGTGCCAGTACGACAGGGGGGTACAATGAGCAGTTCTTC. The chain joins TRBV28 to TRBJ2-1; 9 bases are shared with TRBD1. V trimming: 9 bases; J trimming: 4 bases; junction bases outside the gene matches: 4. Germline CDR1 MDHEN, CDR2 SYDVKM. This CDR3 region has 13 residues. Complete variable domain (other parts from reference TRBV28 and TRBJ2-1): DVKVTQSSRYLVKRTGEKVFLECVQDMDHENMFWYRQDPGLGLRLIYFSYDVKMKEKGDIPEGYSVSREKKERFSLILESASTNQTSMYLCASTTGGYNEQFFGPGTRLTVL.

This clonotype showed up many times. This chain links TRBV5-1 with TRBJ1-1, with D maybe TRBD1 (6 bases). This CDR3 is 14 amino acids long. Germline CDR1 reads SGHRS; CDR2 reads YFSETQ. V lost 4 bases and J 4 bases, leaving 14 bases between the germline ends. The CDR3 bases are TGCGCCAGCAGCCCAGGGGCCATGTTCACTGAAGCTTTCTTT. Translated: CASSPGAMFTEAFF.

The gene calls are TRBV11-2 and TRBJ2-3, with 9 bases aligning to TRBD2. The CDR3 sequence is 16 residues long. Germline CDR1 SGHAT, CDR2 FQNNGV. J gave up 2 bases and V 5 bases, and 8 bases lay outside the gene matches. CDR3 loop: CASSRGAGGPTDTQYF. The CDR3 DNA sequence: TGTGCCAGCAGCCGCGGGGCGGGGGGGCCCACAGATACGCAGTATTTT. Full variable domain (outside the CDR3, taken from reference TRBV11-2 and TRBJ2-3): EAGVAQSPRYKIIEKRQSVAFWCNPISGHATLYWYQQILGQGPKLLIQFQNNGVVDDSQLPKDRFSAERLKGVDSTLKIQPAKLEDSAVYLCASSRGAGGPTDTQYFGPGTRLTVL.

This clonotype has ten or more counts. This rearrangement joins TRBV10-2 to TRBJ1-2; D is undetermined. V was cut by 6 bases and J by 6 bases, with 8 bases left in between. Germline CDR1 WSHSY, CDR2 SAAADI. The CDR3 runs to 11 residues. CDR3 residues: CASRELDGYTF. The CDR3 nucleotides read TGCGCCAGCAGGGAACTGGATGGCTACACCTTC.

This clonotype was found a few times. CDR3 bases: TGTGCCAGCAGCATACCTAAGCCTGCGGGGGCCCAGTACTTC. It is translated as CASSIPKPAGAQYF. The chain couples TRBV11-1 to TRBJ2-5; 7 positions agree with TRBD2. Looked up from germline, CDR1 is SGHAT and CDR2 is FQDESV (reference sequence). With 5 bases clipped from V and 9 bases from J, the junction kept 12 bases outside the gene matches. The CDR3 loop spans 14 amino acids.

Many counts were recorded for this clonotype. The V and J genes are TRBV28 and TRBJ1-3; D not resolved. This CDR3 is built from 17 residues. CDR1 is MDHEN and CDR2 is SYDVKM in the germline V gene. The V end was cut by 4 bases, the J end by 0 bases, with 16 bases between. This CDR3 reads CASSSHSGPLSGNTIYF. The DNA of the CDR3 is TGTGCCAGCAGTTCCCATTCAGGACCCCTCTCTGGAAACACCATATATTTT.

This clonotype was counted many times. This chain links TRBV10-2 with TRBJ1-3; the match to TRBD1 covers 7 bases. The germline V gene has CDR1 WSHSY and CDR2 SAAADI. J was trimmed by 9 bases and V by 9 bases; bases with no gene match: 14. The CDR3 has 14 residues. As DNA, the CDR3 is TGCGCCAGTACTGACGGACAGGCTTCTGGCACCATATATTTT. It specifies CASTDGQASGTIYF.